A single sample gave rise to the 14 T cell receptor beta chains below, sequenced in a study of OX40 agonist ivuxolimab in advanced cancers. Assay used: immunoSEQ multiplex PCR; TCRdb lists only in-frame clones, some missing. The sample carries around 79,000 clones, roughly 85% recorded once. Sample: CD4+ or CD8+ T cells sorted from blood, taken in a trial of the OX40 agonist ivuxolimab. The receptor source for this set is an adult with an advanced solid tumor such as melanoma, head and neck, liver or kidney cancer.

The table lists this clone with a count of one. The chain couples TRBV7-2 to TRBJ2-5; 11 bases are shared with TRBD2. Looked up from germline, CDR1 is SGHTA and CDR2 is FQGNSA. The CDR3 is made up of 18 amino acids. V shed 1 base, J shed 4 bases, and the junction held 11 bases outside the gene matches. The CDR3 is CASSLGRLAGGRGETQYF. CDR3 sequence (DNA): TGTGCCAGCAGCTTAGGAAGGCTAGCGGGGGGCAGAGGAGAGACCCAGTACTTC.

The chain employs TRBV6-1 and TRBJ1-6; 10 bases are a match to TRBD1. The trim removed 4 bases at V and 10 bases at J, leaving 7 bases unmatched. Germline V gene data show CDR1 as MNHNS and CDR2 as SASEGT. This CDR3 is built from 15 residues. As DNA, the CDR3 is TGTGCCAGCAGTGCAACCGGGACAGGGGAATCACCCCTCCACTTT. It translates to CASSATGTGESPLHF.

The chain's CDR3 is CASRTSGHQETQYF. In DNA, the CDR3 is TGTGCCAGCAGGACTAGCGGGCACCAAGAGACCCAGTACTTC. The rearrangement joins TRBV27 to TRBJ2-5; TRBD2 matches 10 bases. Trimming removed 6 bases from V and 0 bases from J; junction bases left unmatched: 1. The CDR3 length is 14 residues. Germline CDR1 MNHEY, CDR2 SMNVEV (reference sequence).

This clone occurred once. The V gene is TRBV5-1, the J gene TRBJ2-7; maybe TRBD2 (6 bases). Per germline, CDR1 SGHRS and CDR2 YFSETQ. This CDR3 is built from 16 residues. With 1 base removed from V and 5 bases from J, the gap between germline ends came to 19 bases. The DNA of the CDR3 is TGCGCCAGCAGCTTGCCAGAGGCCGGGGGAAATAACGAGCAGTACTTC. This gives the protein CASSLPEAGGNNEQYF.

The gene calls are TRBV30 and TRBJ1-3; no definite D call. Germline-derived CDR1 and CDR2 are GTSNPN and SVGIG (reference sequence). The CDR3 runs to 15 residues. Trimming pared 0 bases from V and 1 base from J, leaving 10 bases between. The CDR3 coding sequence is TGTGCCTGGAGTGTAGACAAGTCTTCTGGAAACACCATATATTTT. Residues: CAWSVDKSSGNTIYF. Looking up the rest from reference TRBV30 and TRBJ1-3 gives the full variable domain: SQTIHQWPATLVQPVGSPLSLECTVEGTSNPNLYWYRQAAGRGLQLLFYSVGIGQISSEVPQNLSASRPQDRQFILSSKKLLLSDSGFYLCAWSVDKSSGNTIYFGEGSWLTVV.

V and J are TRBV7-2 and TRBJ2-3; no clear D. The CDR3 covers 13 residues. Germline V gene sequence: CDR1 SGHTA, CDR2 FQGNSA. Trimming shortened V by 5 bases and J by 4 bases, and 10 bases separated the two germline ends. The CDR3 DNA is TGTGCCAGCAGCATAGACCGGGCAGATACGCAGTATTTT. It encodes CASSIDRADTQYF.

This chain connects TRBV2 to TRBJ1-5; D is perhaps TRBD1 (5 bases). The germline V gene has CDR1 SNHLY and CDR2 FYNNEI. This CDR3 has 14 residues. The V end lost 5 bases, the J end lost 3 bases, and 11 bases lay between the germline ends. The CDR3 region has the DNA TGTGCCAGCAGTTTACAGGTGTCCAATCAGCCCCAGCATTTT. Translated: CASSLQVSNQPQHF.

V usage is TRBV6-5 and J usage is TRBJ1-4, with D uncertain. The CDR3 is 14 amino acids. Trimming took off 6 bases at V and 2 bases at J, with 10 bases between the two ends. CDR1 is MNHEY, CDR2 SVGAGI, per germline. The CDR3 DNA reads as TGTGCCAGCAGCCAGGAGAAGACTAATGAAAAACTGTTTTTT. Translating it yields CASSQEKTNEKLFF.

This clone was detected a few times. The chain carries TRBV9 and TRBJ1-4; maybe TRBD1 (5 bases). CDR1 is SGDLS, CDR2 YYNGEE, per germline. With 4 bases removed from V and 5 bases from J, the gap between germline ends came to 15 bases. The length of the CDR3 is 15 residues. The CDR3: CASSPPLGGNEKLFF. Here the CDR3 DNA reads TGTGCCAGCAGCCCACCGTTGGGGGGGAATGAAAAACTGTTTTTT.

This clone was detected only once. The chain couples TRBV5-6 to TRBJ2-2; a possible D gene is TRBD1 (6 bases). Trimming cost V 4 bases and J 0 bases, with 7 bases left between them. CDR3 size: 14 residues. Germline CDR1 reads SGHDT; CDR2 reads YYEEEE. The CDR3 protein is CASSRTANTGELFF. The CDR3 bases are TGTGCCAGCAGCCGGACAGCGAACACCGGGGAGCTGTTTTTT.

This chain uses TRBV20-1 with TRBJ1-6, with D unresolved. V was clipped by 4 bases and J by 3 bases, with 1 base between them. Germline V gives CDR1 DFQATT, CDR2 SNEGSKA (reference sequence). The CDR3 is 11 residues long. CDR3 DNA: TGCAGTGCTAACTATAATTCACCCCTCCACTTT. It is translated as CSANYNSPLHF.

The gene calls are TRBV6-5 and TRBJ2-7; TRBD1 agrees at 11 bases. This CDR3 is built from 13 residues. V shed 5 bases and J 4 bases; nucleotides not matched to a gene: 1. CDR1 MNHEY and CDR2 SVGAGI come from the germline V gene. The CDR3 region is CASSRDRGYEQYF. The CDR3 DNA reads as TGTGCCAGCAGTCGGGACAGGGGGTACGAGCAGTACTTC.

As DNA, the CDR3 is TGTGCCAGCAGCTCCACTGGGTCTGGTGAGACCCAGTACTTC. This gives the protein CASSSTGSGETQYF. V usage is TRBV5-5 and J usage is TRBJ2-5; D is uncertain. Deletions cut 3 bases from V and 5 bases from J, with 14 bases between. The CDR3 is 14 amino acids. Germline V gives CDR1 SGHKS, CDR2 YYEKEE (reference sequence).

The chain couples TRBV11-2 to TRBJ1-1; 9 bases fit TRBD1. The CDR3 contains 14 residues. The germline V gene has CDR1 SGHAT and CDR2 FQNNGV. The junction had 4 bases not matched to a gene; V was cut back by 4 bases and J by 4 bases. CDR3 sequence reads: CASSSGTGSTEAFF. For the CDR3, the DNA is TGTGCCAGCAGCTCAGGGACAGGGAGCACTGAAGCTTTCTTT.